This T cell receptor beta chain emerged from a study of blood T cells in healthy people across ages. Whole-study context: Template switching recovered approximately one barcoded beta molecule for every two T cells. The study, taken as a whole, reports: A strong correlation was seen between TCR beta diversity and naive T cell percentage. Any conclusive comparison of naive versus antigen-experienced cells was prevented by using unsorted PBMCs.

The CDR3 extends over 19 amino acids. CDR1 is SGHTA, CDR2 FQGTGA, per germline. On this clonotype itself: Its specificity is unknown. A junction boundary mismatches the germline segment, possibly from a read error.

Alongside a J-beta primer mix, a sample-barcoded 5' primer served in a second PCR lasting about 7 to 12 cycles. TCRdb reprocessed the 5' RACE reads via MiXCR and lists one record per CDR3 protein. The sample holds about 680,000 distinct CDR3 sequences, 49% seen once. The origin of this receptor is a woman between 55 and 75 years old in good health. The rearrangement links TRBV7-3 to TRBJ2-1; TRBD2 agrees at 14 bases. TRBJ2-7 explains the end of the DNA better; the J call may be wrong. Sequencing input: blood. DNA of the CDR3: TGCGCCAGCAGCCTCAGACTAGCGGGAGGGCTTAAGTCCTACAATGAGCAGTACTTC. Translated, it gives CASSLRLAGGLKSYNEQYF.